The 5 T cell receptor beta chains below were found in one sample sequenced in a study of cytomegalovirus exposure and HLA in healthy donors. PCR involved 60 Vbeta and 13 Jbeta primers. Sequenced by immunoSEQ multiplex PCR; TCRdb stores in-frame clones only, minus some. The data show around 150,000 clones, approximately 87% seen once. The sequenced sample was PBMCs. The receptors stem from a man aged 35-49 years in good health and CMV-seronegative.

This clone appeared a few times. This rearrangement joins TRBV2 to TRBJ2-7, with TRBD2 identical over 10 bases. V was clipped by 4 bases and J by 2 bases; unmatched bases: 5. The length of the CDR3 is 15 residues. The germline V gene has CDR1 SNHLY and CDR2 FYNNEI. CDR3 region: CASSAASGGPYEQYF. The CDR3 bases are TGTGCCAGCAGTGCAGCTAGCGGGGGTCCCTACGAGCAGTACTTC.

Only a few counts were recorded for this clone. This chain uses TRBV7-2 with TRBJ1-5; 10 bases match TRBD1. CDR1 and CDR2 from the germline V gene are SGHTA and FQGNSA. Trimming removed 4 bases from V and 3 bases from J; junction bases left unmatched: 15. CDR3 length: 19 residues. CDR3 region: CASSSHRDRGHSINQPQHF. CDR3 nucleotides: TGTGCCAGCAGCTCACACCGGGACAGGGGACATTCTATCAATCAGCCCCAGCATTTT.

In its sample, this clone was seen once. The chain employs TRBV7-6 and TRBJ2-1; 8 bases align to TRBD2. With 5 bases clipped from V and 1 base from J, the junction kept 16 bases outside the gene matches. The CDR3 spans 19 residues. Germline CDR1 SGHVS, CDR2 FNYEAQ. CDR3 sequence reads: CASSLIRPTERGSYNEQFF. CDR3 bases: TGTGCCAGCAGCCTTATTAGGCCCACCGAGCGGGGGTCCTACAATGAGCAGTTCTTC.

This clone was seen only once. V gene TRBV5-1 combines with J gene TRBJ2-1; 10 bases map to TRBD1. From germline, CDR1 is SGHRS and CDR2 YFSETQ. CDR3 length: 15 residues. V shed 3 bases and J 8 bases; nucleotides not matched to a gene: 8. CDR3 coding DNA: TGCGCCAGCAGCTCGGGACAGGGGAAGCTCTATGAGCAGTTCTTC. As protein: CASSSGQGKLYEQFF.

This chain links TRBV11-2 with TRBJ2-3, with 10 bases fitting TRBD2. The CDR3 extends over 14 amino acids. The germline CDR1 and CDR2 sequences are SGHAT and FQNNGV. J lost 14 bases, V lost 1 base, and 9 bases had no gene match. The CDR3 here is CASSLGAGGPKWYF. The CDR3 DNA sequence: TGTGCCAGCAGCTTAGGAGCGGGAGGGCCTAAGTGGTATTTT.